The 18 T cell receptor beta chains in this list originate from one sample, sequenced in a study of human T cells and chemical hapten exposure (dated by TCRdb to about 2021). The intended sense of this specimen's time point label: patch test 2, 6 weeks after DPC sensitization. The treatment or condition label here, explained by the study, means: therapeutic diphenylcyclopropenone sensitization with weekly scalp DPC. The library was made by RACE. The sequencing machine was a NextSeq 500. TCRdb cleaned the public reads at Q25 with fastp, built clones with MiXCR and kept in-frame beta chains. Each record represents a unique CDR3 protein, reported with the most common genes and DNA among its rows. This sample comprises a few hundred thousand distinct CDR3 sequences, more than 5% of them detected only once. Less than 6.5% of the sample is taken by the ten largest. The specimen comprised whole blood, sampled in connection with sensitization to the hapten diphenylcyclopropenone (DPC). Receptor source: a woman between 18 and 30 years old with alopecia areata. Some clones in this sample may be carry-over from other donors' samples.

This clonotype appeared a few times. The chain couples TRBV29-1 to TRBJ2-2, with no clear D. The germline V gene encodes CDR1 SQVTM and CDR2 ANQGSEA. V was trimmed by 5 bases and J by 4 bases, leaving 8 bases between them. The CDR3 consists of 12 residues. In DNA, the CDR3 is TGCAGCGTTCGTCCGGGCACCGGGGAGCTGTTTTTT. Translated: CSVRPGTGELFF.

A few counts support this clonotype. The rearrangement uses TRBV9 and TRBJ2-7; 8 nucleotides line up with TRBD2. CDR1 is SGDLS, CDR2 YYNGEE, per germline. J was trimmed by 0 bases and V by 4 bases; bases with no gene match: 6. CDR3 length: 15 amino acids. The CDR3 nucleotides read TGTGCCAGCAGCCCCCGGGGGGGCGGCTCCTACGAGCAGTACTTC. Its protein is CASSPRGGGSYEQYF.

The chain uses TRBV27 and TRBJ1-6, with a tentative D call TRBD1 (6 bases). The V end lost 0 bases, the J end lost 5 bases, and 11 bases lay between the germline ends. The CDR3 length is 16 residues. The V gene's germline CDR1 is MNHEY and CDR2 SMNVEV (reference sequence). This chain's CDR3 is CASSLSGQGNNSPLHF. Written as DNA, the CDR3 is TGTGCCAGCAGTTTATCGGGCCAGGGGAATAATTCACCCCTCCACTTT.

The chain employs TRBV6-6 and TRBJ1-1, with TRBD1 as a possible D gene (6 bases). V was shortened by 6 bases and J by 7 bases, with 12 bases between the two germline ends. CDR3 length: 12 amino acids. Germline V lookup: CDR1 MNHNY, CDR2 SVGAGI (reference sequence). CDR3 DNA sequence: TGTGCCAGCAGCAAGAGGACAGTTGAAGCTTTCTTT. Translating gives CASSKRTVEAFF.

The CDR3 is CASSGGLAYEQYF. The CDR3 DNA reads as TGTGCCAGCAGTGGAGGACTAGCTTACGAGCAGTACTTC. The chain joins TRBV6-1 to TRBJ2-7, with TRBD2 matching over 8 bases. Germline V gene sequence: CDR1 MNHNS, CDR2 SASEGT. There are 13 residues in the CDR3. J gave up 4 bases and V 4 bases, and 3 bases lay outside the gene matches.

This clonotype was counted only a few times. V gene TRBV5-5 combines with J gene TRBJ1-1, with D uncertain. This CDR3 contains 13 residues. Trimming removed 1 base from V and 0 bases from J, with 4 bases in between. Germline V gives CDR1 SGHKS, CDR2 YYEKEE (reference sequence). The CDR3 sequence is CASSLMMNTEAFF. The CDR3 DNA sequence: TGTGCCAGCAGCTTGATGATGAACACTGAAGCTTTCTTT. Supplemented by reference TRBV5-5 and TRBJ1-1, the full variable domain reads DAGVTQSPTHLIKTRGQQVTLRCSPISGHKSVSWYQQVLGQGPQFIFQYYEKEERGRGNFPDRFSARQFPNYSSELNVNALLLGDSALYLCASSLMMNTEAFFGQGTRLTVV.

In this sample, this clonotype turned up many times. V gene TRBV7-2 combines with J gene TRBJ2-6; D tentatively reads TRBD1 or TRBD2 (5 bases each). The germline V and J ends were trimmed by 4 bases and 1 base, with 5 bases remaining between them. Germline values: CDR1 SGHTA, CDR2 FQGNSA. The CDR3 is 14 amino acids. The CDR3 protein is CASSWGSGANVLTF. CDR3 nucleotides: TGTGCCAGCAGCTGGGGGTCTGGGGCCAACGTCCTGACTTTC.

The V and J genes are TRBV27 and TRBJ1-3; D call uncertain. Germline loops: CDR1 MNHEY, CDR2 SMNVEV (reference sequence). With 2 bases removed from V and 0 bases from J, the gap between germline ends came to 5 bases. The CDR3 has 14 amino acids. The CDR3 sequence is CASSLMSSGNTIYF. Here the CDR3 DNA reads TGTGCCAGCAGTTTAATGAGCTCTGGAAACACCATATATTTT.

The chain employs TRBV7-2 and TRBJ1-5, with D tentatively TRBD1 (5 bases). Trimming pared 5 bases from V and 6 bases from J, leaving 23 bases between. Germline V gene data show CDR1 as SGHTA and CDR2 as FQGNSA. The CDR3 runs 17 residues. In DNA, the CDR3 is TGTGCCAGCAGCCAACAGGCTACAAATGCTCGCGGTCAGCCCCAGCATTTT. It encodes CASSQQATNARGQPQHF. Complete variable domain (other parts from reference TRBV7-2 and TRBJ1-5): GAGVSQSPSNKVTEKGKDVELRCDPISGHTALYWYRQSLGQGLEFLIYFQGNSAPDKSGLPSDRFSAERTGGSVSTLTIQRTQQEDSAVYLCASSQQATNARGQPQHFGDGTRLSIL.

There are a few counts of this clonotype. The V gene is TRBV19, the J gene TRBJ2-1, with TRBD2 matching 7 bases. This CDR3 contains 15 residues. Looked up from germline, CDR1 is LNHDA and CDR2 is SQIVND (reference sequence). V lost 9 bases, J lost 0 bases, and 8 bases stayed unmatched. CDR3 sequence (DNA): TGTGCCAGCCTGGACGGGGGGAGCTCCTACAATGAGCAGTTCTTC. Protein product: CASLDGGSSYNEQFF.

Ten or more counts support this clonotype. J is TRBJ1-1 and V is TRBV28; D remains unclear. Trimming took off 7 bases at V and 1 base at J, with 22 bases between the two ends. The CDR3 consists of 17 residues. Germline loops: CDR1 MDHEN, CDR2 SYDVKM. CDR3 sequence reads: CASIMSGVSVTNTEAFF. The CDR3 DNA is TGTGCCAGCATCATGTCAGGCGTTAGTGTAACGAACACTGAAGCTTTCTTT. The full variable domain, completed using reference TRBV28 and TRBJ1-1, is DVKVTQSSRYLVKRTGEKVFLECVQDMDHENMFWYRQDPGLGLRLIYFSYDVKMKEKGDIPEGYSVSREKKERFSLILESASTNQTSMYLCASIMSGVSVTNTEAFFGQGTRLTVV.

The sample holds a few counts of this clonotype. The chain carries TRBV12-3 or TRBV12-4 and TRBJ1-5, with D maybe TRBD1 (5 bases). Trimming took off 7 bases at V and 6 bases at J, with 19 bases between the two ends. CDR3 length: 15 amino acids. CDR3 nucleotide sequence: TGTGCCAGCACCCCACGACTTGGCGGGGGTCAGCCCCAGCATTTT. It translates to CASTPRLGGGQPQHF.

This clonotype was found many times. The chain joins TRBV19 to TRBJ2-7; D perhaps matches TRBD2 (6 bases). V was pared by 9 bases and J by 2 bases, with 11 bases between. Germline V gives CDR1 LNHDA, CDR2 SQIVND (reference sequence). The CDR3 consists of 12 residues. The CDR3 region is CASSRGTYEQYF. CDR3 nucleotide sequence: TGTGCCAGCAGCCGGGGGACCTACGAGCAGTACTTC.

The rearrangement uses TRBV11-1 and TRBJ2-5; 7 nucleotides align to TRBD1. The CDR3 consists of 14 residues. Looked up from germline, CDR1 is SGHAT and CDR2 is FQDESV (reference sequence). Trimming cost V 2 bases and J 7 bases; bases outside gene matches: 7. The CDR3 here is CASSLTTGVRTQYF. The CDR3 DNA is TGTGCCAGCAGCTTAACTACAGGGGTCCGGACCCAGTACTTC.

This clonotype has more than one count but fewer than ten. An end of the junction differs from the germline gene, which may be a read error. The rearrangement uses TRBV7-2 and TRBJ2-5, with D perhaps assigned TRBD1 or TRBD2 (5 bases each). Germline-derived CDR1 and CDR2 are SGHTA and FQGNSA. The CDR3 is made up of 11 amino acids. The CDR3 DNA is TGTGCCAGCAGCCCTGGACACGGACTTAACTTC. This translates into CASSPGHGLNF.

This clonotype occurred many times. The genes are TRBV6-5 and TRBJ1-1, with a tentative D call TRBD1 (6 bases). This CDR3 has 15 amino acids. Looked up from germline, CDR1 is MNHEY and CDR2 is SVGAGI. The V end lost 0 bases, the J end lost 5 bases, and 13 bases lay between the germline ends. The CDR3 DNA follows: TGTGCCAGCAGTTACTCGTGGGGGCAGGAGACTGAAGCTTTCTTT. Protein: CASSYSWGQETEAFF.

The sample holds many counts of this clonotype. The chain uses TRBV7-6 and TRBJ1-5; D is ambiguous. Germline loops: CDR1 SGHVS, CDR2 FNYEAQ. Trimming took 1 base from V and 8 from J, leaving 9 bases between them. The CDR3 contains 13 residues. The CDR3: CASSLGLVEPQHF. CDR3 sequence (DNA): TGTGCCAGCAGCTTAGGGTTAGTCGAGCCCCAGCATTTT.

The chain employs TRBV7-9 and TRBJ2-3, with D perhaps TRBD2 (6 bases). Germline CDR1 SEHNR, CDR2 FQNEAQ (reference sequence). The CDR3 is made up of 13 amino acids. The ends were cut back, 4 bases at V and 7 bases at J, with 12 bases in the middle. The CDR3 reads CASSWGDGNTQYF. The CDR3 region has the DNA TGTGCCAGCAGCTGGGGGGATGGAAATACGCAGTATTTT.